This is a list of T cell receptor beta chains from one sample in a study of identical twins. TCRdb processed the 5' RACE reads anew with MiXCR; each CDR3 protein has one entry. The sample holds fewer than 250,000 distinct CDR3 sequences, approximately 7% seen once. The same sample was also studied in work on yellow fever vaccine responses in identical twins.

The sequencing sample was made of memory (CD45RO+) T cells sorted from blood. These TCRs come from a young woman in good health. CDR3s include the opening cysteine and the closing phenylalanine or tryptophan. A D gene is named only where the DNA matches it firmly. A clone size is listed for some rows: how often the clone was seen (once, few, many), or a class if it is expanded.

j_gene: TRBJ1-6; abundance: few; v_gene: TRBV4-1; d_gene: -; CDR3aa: CASTLKAGLDYNSPLHF; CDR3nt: TGCGCCAGCACCCTCAAAGCAGGGCTGGACTATAATTCACCCCTCCACTTT
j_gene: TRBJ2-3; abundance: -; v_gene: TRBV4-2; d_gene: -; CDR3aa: CASSQDVFGTDTQYF; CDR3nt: TGTGCCAGCAGCCAAGATGTCTTCGGCACAGATACGCAGTATTTT
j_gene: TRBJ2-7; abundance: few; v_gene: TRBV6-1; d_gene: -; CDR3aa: CASRGLYEQYF; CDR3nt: TGTGCCAGCAGGGGGTTATACGAGCAGTACTTC
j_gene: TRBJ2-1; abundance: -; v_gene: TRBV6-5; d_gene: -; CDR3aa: CASSYSTTYANNEQFF; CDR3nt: TGTGCCAGCAGTTACTCGACGACTTACGCCAACAATGAGCAGTTCTTC
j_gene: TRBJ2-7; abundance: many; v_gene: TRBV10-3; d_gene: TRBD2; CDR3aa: CAISDLLAPTGVEQYF; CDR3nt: TGTGCCATCAGTGATCTACTAGCGCCCACCGGGGTCGAGCAGTACTTC
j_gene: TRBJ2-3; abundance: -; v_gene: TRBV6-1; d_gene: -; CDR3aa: CASSDTGQTSTDTQYF; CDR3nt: TGTGCCAGCAGTGATACAGGGCAAACAAGCACAGATACGCAGTATTTT
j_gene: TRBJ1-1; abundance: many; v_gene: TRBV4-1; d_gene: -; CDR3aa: CASSHPHTVNTEAFF; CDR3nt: TGCGCCAGCAGCCATCCTCATACAGTGAACACTGAAGCTTTCTTT
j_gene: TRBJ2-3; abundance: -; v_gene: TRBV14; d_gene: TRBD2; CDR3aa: CASSQALAARTDTQYF; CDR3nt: TGTGCCAGCAGCCAAGCACTAGCGGCCCGCACAGATACGCAGTATTTT
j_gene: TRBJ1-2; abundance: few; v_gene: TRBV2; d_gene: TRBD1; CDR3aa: CASSPPGGGLDGYTF; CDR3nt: TGTGCCAGCAGCCCCCCAGGGGGCGGGCTAGATGGCTACACCTTC
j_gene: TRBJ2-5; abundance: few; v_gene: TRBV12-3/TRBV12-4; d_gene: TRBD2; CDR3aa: CASSLYLPAGEQETQYF; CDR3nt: TGTGCCAGCAGTTTATATCTGCCGGCGGGGGAACAAGAGACCCAGTACTTC
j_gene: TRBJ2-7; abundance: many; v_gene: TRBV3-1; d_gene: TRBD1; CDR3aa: CASSQDGTGPVEQYF; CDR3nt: TGTGCCAGCAGCCAAGATGGGACAGGGCCGGTCGAGCAGTACTTC
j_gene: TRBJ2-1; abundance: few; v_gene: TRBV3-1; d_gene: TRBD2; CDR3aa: CASSRALTSGYRNEQFF; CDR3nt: TGTGCCAGCAGCCGGGCGCTGACTAGCGGGTATCGCAATGAGCAGTTCTTC
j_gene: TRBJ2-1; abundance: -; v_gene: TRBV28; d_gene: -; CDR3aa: CASRTGAKYNEQFF; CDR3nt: TGTGCCAGCAGGACGGGAGCCAAATACAATGAGCAGTTCTTC
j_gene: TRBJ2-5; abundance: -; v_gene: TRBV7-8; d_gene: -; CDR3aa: CASSRAREETQYF; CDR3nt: TGTGCCAGCAGCCGGGCCAGGGAGGAGACCCAGTACTTC
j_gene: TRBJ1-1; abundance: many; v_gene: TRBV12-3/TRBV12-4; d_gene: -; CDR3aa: CASSLAQRAEAFF; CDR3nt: TGTGCCAGCAGTTTAGCGCAACGGGCTGAAGCTTTCTTT
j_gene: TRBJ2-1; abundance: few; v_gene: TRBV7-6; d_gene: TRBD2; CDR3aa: CASSLNLRTSGYNEQFF; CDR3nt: TGTGCCAGCAGCTTAAATCTTCGGACTAGCGGCTACAATGAGCAGTTCTTC
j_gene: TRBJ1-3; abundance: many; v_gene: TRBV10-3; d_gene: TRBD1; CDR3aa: CAISPGTESGTIYF; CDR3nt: TGTGCCATCAGTCCCGGGACAGAGTCCGGCACCATATATTTT
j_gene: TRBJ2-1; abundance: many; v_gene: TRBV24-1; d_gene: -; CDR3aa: CATRASSPTYNEQFF; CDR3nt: TGTGCCACCAGGGCTAGCAGTCCCACCTACAATGAGCAGTTCTTC
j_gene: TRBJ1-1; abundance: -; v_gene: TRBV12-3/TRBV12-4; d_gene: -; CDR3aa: CASSFRGATEAFF; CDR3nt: TGTGCCAGCAGTTTTAGGGGGGCCACTGAAGCTTTCTTT
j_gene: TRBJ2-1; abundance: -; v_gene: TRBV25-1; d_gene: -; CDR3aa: CASTRPGKDNEQFF; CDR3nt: TGTGCCAGCACCCGACCGGGTAAAGACAATGAGCAGTTCTTC
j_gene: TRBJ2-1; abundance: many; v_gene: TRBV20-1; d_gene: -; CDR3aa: CSARFPRNGIEFF; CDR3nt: TGCAGTGCTAGATTTCCGCGGAATGGAATTGAGTTCTTC
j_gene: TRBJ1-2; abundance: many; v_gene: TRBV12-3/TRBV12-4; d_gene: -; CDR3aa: CASSLGSRLNYGYTF; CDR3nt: TGTGCCAGCAGTCTCGGTAGTAGACTTAACTATGGCTACACCTTC
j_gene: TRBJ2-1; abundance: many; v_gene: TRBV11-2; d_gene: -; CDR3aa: CASSLDLSGGGSYNEQFF; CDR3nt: TGTGCCAGCAGCTTAGATCTATCTGGTGGGGGCTCCTACAATGAGCAGTTCTTC
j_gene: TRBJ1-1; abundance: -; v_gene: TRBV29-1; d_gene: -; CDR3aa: CSVKKSGGIGILVDTEAFF; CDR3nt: TGCAGCGTTAAAAAAAGTGGTGGGATAGGTATTCTTGTGGACACTGAAGCTTTCTTT
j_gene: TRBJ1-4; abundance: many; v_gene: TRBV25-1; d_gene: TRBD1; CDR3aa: CASRPGQGVEKLFF; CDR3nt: TGTGCCAGCAGGCCGGGACAGGGGGTAGAGAAACTGTTTTTT
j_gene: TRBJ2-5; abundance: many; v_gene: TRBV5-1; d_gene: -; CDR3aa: CASSLTHQETQYF; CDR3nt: TGCGCCAGCAGCCTAACCCACCAAGAGACCCAGTACTTC
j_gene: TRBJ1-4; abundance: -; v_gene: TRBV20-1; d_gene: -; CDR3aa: CSAKPGADEKLFF; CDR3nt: TGCAGTGCTAAACCAGGGGCTGATGAAAAACTGTTTTTT
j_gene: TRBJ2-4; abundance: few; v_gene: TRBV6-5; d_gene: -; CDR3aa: CASAPQASLAKNIQYF; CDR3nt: TGTGCCAGCGCCCCTCAGGCTTCTCTAGCCAAAAACATTCAGTACTTC
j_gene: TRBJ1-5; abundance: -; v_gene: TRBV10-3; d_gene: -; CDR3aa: CAISEYQGGNQPQHF; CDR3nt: TGTGCCATCAGTGAGTACCAGGGAGGCAATCAGCCCCAGCATTTT
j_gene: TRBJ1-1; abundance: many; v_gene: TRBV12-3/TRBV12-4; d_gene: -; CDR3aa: CASSAGLNTEAFF; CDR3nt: TGTGCCAGCAGCGCGGGACTGAACACTGAAGCTTTCTTT
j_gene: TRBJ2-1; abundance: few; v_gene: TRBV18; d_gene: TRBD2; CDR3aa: CASSPRLAGEPGNNEQFF; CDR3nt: TGTGCCAGCTCACCGAGGCTAGCGGGAGAGCCCGGGAACAATGAGCAGTTCTTC
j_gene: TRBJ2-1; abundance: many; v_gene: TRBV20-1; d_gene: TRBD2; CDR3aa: CSALSGRSYNEQFF; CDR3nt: TGCAGTGCTTTGAGCGGGAGGTCCTACAATGAGCAGTTCTTC
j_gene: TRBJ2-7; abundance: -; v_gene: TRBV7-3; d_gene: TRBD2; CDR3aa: CASSNGTSGYEQYF; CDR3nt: TGTGCCAGCAGCAACGGGACTAGCGGCTACGAGCAGTACTTC
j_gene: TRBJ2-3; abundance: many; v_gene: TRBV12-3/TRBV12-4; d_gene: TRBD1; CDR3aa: CASSIDRVKDTQYF; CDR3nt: TGTGCCAGCAGTATAGACAGGGTAAAAGATACGCAGTATTTT
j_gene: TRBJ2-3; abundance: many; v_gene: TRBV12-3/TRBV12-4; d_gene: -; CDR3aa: CASSQTTFTDTQYF; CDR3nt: TGTGCCAGCAGCCAAACTACTTTCACAGATACGCAGTATTTT
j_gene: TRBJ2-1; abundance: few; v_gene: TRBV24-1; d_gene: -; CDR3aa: CATSAGTRYNEQFF; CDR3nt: TGTGCCACCAGCGCCGGGACCCGCTACAATGAGCAGTTCTTC
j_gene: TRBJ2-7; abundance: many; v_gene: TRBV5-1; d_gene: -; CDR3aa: CASRPEGYEQYF; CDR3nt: TGCGCCAGCAGACCCGAGGGCTACGAGCAGTACTTC
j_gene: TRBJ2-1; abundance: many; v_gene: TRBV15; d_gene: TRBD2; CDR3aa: CATSRDRVAGGDEQFF; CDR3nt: TGTGCCACCAGCAGAGATCGGGTAGCGGGGGGAGATGAGCAGTTCTTC
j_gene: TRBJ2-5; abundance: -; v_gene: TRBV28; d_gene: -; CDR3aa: CASSLIRRGTRSETQYF; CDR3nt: TGTGCCAGCAGTTTAATTCGTCGGGGGACCAGGTCAGAGACCCAGTACTTC
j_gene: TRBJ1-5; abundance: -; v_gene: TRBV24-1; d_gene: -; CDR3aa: CATSLGSGNQPQHF; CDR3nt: TGTGCCACCAGTTTAGGGAGTGGCAATCAGCCCCAGCATTTT
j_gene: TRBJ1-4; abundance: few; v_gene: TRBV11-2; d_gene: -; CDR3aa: CASSFQSGRLFF; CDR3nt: TGTGCCAGCAGCTTTCAGAGTGGAAGACTGTTTTTT
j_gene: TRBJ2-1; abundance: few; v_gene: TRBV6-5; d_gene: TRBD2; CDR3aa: CASSYERGGREQFF; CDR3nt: TGTGCCAGCAGTTACGAGCGGGGGGGCCGTGAGCAGTTCTTC
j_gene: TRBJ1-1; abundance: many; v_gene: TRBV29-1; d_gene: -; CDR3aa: CSVSTGRMNTEAFF; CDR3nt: TGCAGCGTTTCGACAGGTCGCATGAACACTGAAGCTTTCTTT
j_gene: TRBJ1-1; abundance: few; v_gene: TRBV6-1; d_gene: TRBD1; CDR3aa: CASRGRQGFWAEAFF; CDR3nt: TGTGCCAGCAGGGGTCGACAGGGATTTTGGGCTGAAGCTTTCTTT